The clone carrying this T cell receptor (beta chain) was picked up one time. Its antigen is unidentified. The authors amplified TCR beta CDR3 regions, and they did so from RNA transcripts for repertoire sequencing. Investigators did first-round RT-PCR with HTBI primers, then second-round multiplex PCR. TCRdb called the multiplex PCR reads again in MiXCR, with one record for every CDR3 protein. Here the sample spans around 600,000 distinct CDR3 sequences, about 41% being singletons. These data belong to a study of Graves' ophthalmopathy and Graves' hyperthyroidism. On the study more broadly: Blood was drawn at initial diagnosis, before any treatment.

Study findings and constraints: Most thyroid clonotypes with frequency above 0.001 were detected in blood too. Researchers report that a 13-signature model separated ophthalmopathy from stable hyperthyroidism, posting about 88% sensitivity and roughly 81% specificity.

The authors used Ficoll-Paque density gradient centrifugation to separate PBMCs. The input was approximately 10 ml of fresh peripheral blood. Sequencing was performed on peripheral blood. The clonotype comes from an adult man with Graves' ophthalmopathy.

This CDR3 reads CASSRPTGTFTEAFF. The CDR3 DNA follows: TGCGCCAGCAGCAGGCCGACAGGGACGTTCACTGAAGCTTTCTTT. The V and J genes are TRBV5-1 and TRBJ1-1, with TRBD1 matching 7 bases. Germline lookup yields CDR1 SGHRS and CDR2 YFSETQ. Unmatched junction bases numbered 10, after V lost 4 bases and J lost 4 bases. This CDR3 spans 15 amino acids.